The 19 T cell receptor beta chains below were found in one sample sequenced in a study of shared clonotypes between healthy human individuals. The method was immunoSEQ multiplex PCR; TCRdb's version includes in-frame clones alone and lacks a portion of them. Of a few hundred thousand clones listed, 65% to 80% are singletons. The specimen was PBMCs. The receptor set was obtained from a woman aged 40 to 50 in good health. Some clones in this sample may be carry-over from other donors' samples.

Written as DNA, the CDR3 is TGCGCCAGCAGCTTACCACTAGCGGCCCAAGAGACCCAGTACTTC. This translates into CASSLPLAAQETQYF. The chain uses TRBV5-1 and TRBJ2-5, with TRBD2 identical over 8 bases. CDR1 is SGHRS, CDR2 YFSETQ, per germline. Unmatched junction bases numbered 4, after V lost 2 bases and J lost 1 base. The CDR3 is 15 residues long.

The V call is TRBV11-1, the J call TRBJ2-7, with 9 bases fitting TRBD2. The CDR3 sequence is 13 residues long. Germline CDR1 is SGHAT and CDR2 is FQDESV (reference sequence). Germline trimming cut 8 bases from V and 6 bases from J; bases unmatched to any gene: 8. The CDR3 DNA is TGTGCCAGCGGCGGGAGGGCCATCAGCGAGCAGTACTTC. Protein product: CASGGRAISEQYF.

This chain links TRBV28 with TRBJ2-1; 11 nucleotides align to TRBD2. Trimming at V came to 5 bases and at J to 4 bases, leaving 4 bases not matched to a gene. The CDR3 is made up of 15 amino acids. Germline V gives CDR1 MDHEN, CDR2 SYDVKM. The CDR3 nucleotides are TGTGCCAGCAGTGACGGGACTAGCGGATACAATGAGCAGTTCTTC. It specifies CASSDGTSGYNEQFF.

This sequence joins TRBV4-2 and TRBJ2-2; TRBD2 matches at 15 bases. Unmatched junction bases numbered 7, after V lost 1 base and J lost 4 bases. The CDR3 runs 19 residues. Germline CDR1 is LGHNA and CDR2 is YNFKEQ. This chain's CDR3 is CASSQAGGLAGGGTGELFF. As DNA, the CDR3 is TGTGCCAGCAGCCAAGCCGGGGGACTAGCGGGAGGAGGCACCGGGGAGCTGTTTTTT.

The rearrangement links TRBV5-1 to TRBJ2-3, with 9 positions matching TRBD2. The CDR3 has 15 residues. Germline CDR1 and CDR2: SGHRS and YFSETQ. J gave up 2 bases and V 2 bases, and 3 bases lay outside the gene matches. In nucleotides, the CDR3 is TGCGCCAGCAGCTTTGGACTAGCGTACACAGATACGCAGTATTTT. The encoded protein is CASSFGLAYTDTQYF.

This chain connects TRBV7-9 to TRBJ2-1; 8 bases agree with TRBD1. Per germline, CDR1 SEHNR and CDR2 FQNEAQ (reference sequence). The CDR3 is 18 residues long. Unmatched junction bases numbered 16, after V lost 4 bases and J lost 5 bases. CDR3 sequence: CASSSKEPGQAFHNEQFF. The CDR3 nucleotides read TGTGCCAGCAGCTCGAAAGAACCGGGACAGGCGTTCCACAATGAGCAGTTCTTC. Combining the CDR3 with reference TRBV7-9 and TRBJ2-1 gives the whole variable domain DTGVSQNPRHKITKRGQNVTFRCDPISEHNRLYWYRQTLGQGPEFLTYFQNEAQLEKSRLLSDRFSAERPKGSFSTLEIQRTEQGDSAMYLCASSSKEPGQAFHNEQFFGPGTRLTVL.

This rearrangement joins TRBV2 to TRBJ1-2; D is possibly TRBD1 (5 bases). Looked up from germline, CDR1 is SNHLY and CDR2 is FYNNEI. The CDR3 is made up of 16 amino acids. V lost 6 bases and J lost 5, with 22 bases in between. Here the CDR3 DNA reads TGTGCCAGCAGCGATTCTCAATCCCAGGGAAGGTATGGCTACACCTTC. Protein sequence: CASSDSQSQGRYGYTF. The variable domain in full, with the rest retrieved from reference TRBV2 and TRBJ1-2, is EPEVTQTPSHQVTQMGQEVILRCVPISNHLYFYWYRQILGQKVEFLVSFYNNEISEKSEIFDDQFSVERPDGSNFTLKIRSTKLEDSAMYFCASSDSQSQGRYGYTFGSGTRLTVV.

This clone occurred once. V and J are TRBV5-1 and TRBJ1-4, with D unresolved. The CDR3 is 14 amino acids. V gave up 4 bases and J gave up 1 base, with 8 bases separating them. Germline V CDR1 and CDR2: SGHRS, YFSETQ. CDR3 loop: CASSPDGTNEKLFF. The CDR3 DNA is TGCGCCAGCAGCCCGGACGGAACTAATGAAAAACTGTTTTTT.

The chain employs TRBV2 and TRBJ2-2, with D possibly being TRBD1 (6 bases). Germline V lookup: CDR1 SNHLY, CDR2 FYNNEI. This CDR3 region has 16 residues. Trimming removed 7 bases at V and 3 bases at J, with 18 bases between. This chain's CDR3 is CASKGQGQGDTGELFF. The CDR3 DNA follows: TGTGCCAGCAAGGGGCAGGGGCAGGGAGACACCGGGGAGCTGTTTTTT.

This clone was observed a single time. The chain joins TRBV6-6 to TRBJ2-2; D possibly corresponds to TRBD2 (5 bases). Per germline, CDR1 MNHNY and CDR2 SVGAGI (reference sequence). The CDR3 has 15 amino acids. Trimming pared 2 bases from V and 4 bases from J, leaving 11 bases between. CDR3: CASSYQILATGELFF. CDR3 in DNA: TGTGCCAGCAGTTACCAGATTCTAGCCACCGGGGAGCTGTTTTTT.

The gene calls are TRBV6-1 and TRBJ2-1; 11 nucleotides match TRBD2. The CDR3 runs to 15 residues. Germline CDR1 reads MNHNS; CDR2 reads SASEGT. After removal of 6 bases from V and 10 bases from J, the junction contained 11 bases not matched to a gene. CDR3 DNA: TGTGCCAGCAGCTCGAAGGCTAGCGGGGGGAGAGAGCAGTTCTTC. Translation gives CASSSKASGGREQFF.

V is TRBV7-2 and J is TRBJ2-3; D uncertain. Trimming removed 5 bases at V and 1 base at J, with 13 bases between. The CDR3 extends over 15 amino acids. In germline, CDR1 is SGHTA, CDR2 FQGNSA. CDR3 nucleotides: TGTGCCAGCAGCCCAACTCCTAGTGGCACAGATACGCAGTATTTT. The encoded protein is CASSPTPSGTDTQYF.

The rearrangement links TRBV6-5 to TRBJ2-1; 10 bases line up with TRBD2. This CDR3 region has 15 residues. The junction had 10 bases not matched to a gene; V was cut back by 5 bases and J by 9 bases. From germline, CDR1 is MNHEY and CDR2 SVGAGI. CDR3 sequence (DNA): TGTGCCAGCAGTAGGGGATCAGTAGCGGGAGGTGAGCAGTTCTTC. Protein product: CASSRGSVAGGEQFF.

This clone was seen once. The chain employs TRBV10-2 and TRBJ1-1; D unclear. Germline values: CDR1 WSHSY, CDR2 SAAADI. The germline V and J ends were trimmed by 2 bases and 2 bases, with 6 bases remaining between them. The CDR3 is 13 amino acids. The CDR3 sequence is CASSEQDNTEAFF. Here the CDR3 DNA reads TGCGCCAGCAGTGAGCAGGATAACACTGAAGCTTTCTTT.

This rearrangement joins TRBV28 to TRBJ1-2; no clear D. V shed 1 base and J shed 2 bases, with 8 bases lying between them. CDR1 is MDHEN and CDR2 is SYDVKM in the germline V gene. This CDR3 region has 14 residues. The CDR3 bases are TGTGCCAGCAGTTTATCCCTTAACAACTATGGCTACACCTTC. Its translation: CASSLSLNNYGYTF.

This chain connects TRBV6-5 to TRBJ2-7; weak D call: TRBD1 (5 bases). Trimming took off 5 bases at V and 4 bases at J, with 15 bases between the two ends. Germline V gene data show CDR1 as MNHEY and CDR2 as SVGAGI. This CDR3 spans 14 amino acids. CDR3 nucleotides: TGTGCCAGCAGTAACCGTGGACACGGTTACGAGCAGTACTTC. Residues: CASSNRGHGYEQYF.

This clone was seen a few times. The chain couples TRBV27 to TRBJ1-1; D perhaps matches TRBD1 (5 bases). The CDR3 has 13 amino acids. V dropped 5 bases and J dropped 7 bases, with 14 bases sitting between them. CDR1 and CDR2 (germline): MNHEY, SMNVEV (reference sequence). The CDR3: CASSPSKGDEAFF. The CDR3 DNA follows: TGTGCCAGCAGTCCCTCGAAAGGGGATGAAGCTTTCTTT.

The chain recombines TRBV5-1 with TRBJ2-7, with 8 bases lining up with TRBD1. V was pared by 4 bases and J by 5 bases, with 8 bases of the junction left unmatched. CDR3 length equals 14 residues. Germline V CDR1 and CDR2: SGHRS, YFSETQ. The CDR3 DNA sequence: TGCGCCAGCAGCCTAGCAGGGGGCATCGACGAGCAGTACTTC. Protein sequence: CASSLAGGIDEQYF.

The J gene is TRBJ2-3, the V gene TRBV18; D is undetermined. Germline CDR1 KGHSH, CDR2 LQKENI. CDR3 length equals 16 residues. The V gene lost 1 base and the J gene lost 1 base, with 12 bases spanning the gap. The CDR3 DNA follows: TGTGCCAGCTCACCACTAAGGGAAGTAGGCACAGATACGCAGTATTTT. Amino acids: CASSPLREVGTDTQYF.